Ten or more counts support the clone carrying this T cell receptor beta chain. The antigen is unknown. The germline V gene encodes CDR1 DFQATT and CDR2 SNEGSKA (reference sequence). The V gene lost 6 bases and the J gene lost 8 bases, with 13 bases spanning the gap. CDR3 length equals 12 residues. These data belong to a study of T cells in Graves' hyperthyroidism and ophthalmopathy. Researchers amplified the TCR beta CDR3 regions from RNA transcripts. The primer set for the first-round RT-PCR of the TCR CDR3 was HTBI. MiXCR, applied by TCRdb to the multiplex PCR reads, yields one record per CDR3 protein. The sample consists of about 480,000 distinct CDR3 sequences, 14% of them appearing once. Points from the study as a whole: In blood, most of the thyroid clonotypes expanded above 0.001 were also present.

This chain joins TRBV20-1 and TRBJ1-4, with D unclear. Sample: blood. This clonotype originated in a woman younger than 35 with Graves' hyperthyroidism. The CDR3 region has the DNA TGCAGTGCCCCCTTGTCTGGGGAAAAACTGTTTTTT. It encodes CSAPLSGEKLFF.